This TCR beta chain was found in a study of blood T cell repertoires in COVID-19. About the research overall: Sites across the United States, Italy and Spain contributed samples from acute and convalescent COVID-19. Sources were T cells, B-cell-depleted T cells, or PBMCs; the material itself was cDNA or gDNA.

Source study methods: Estimation of nucleated cell counts relied on the amplification of reference gene primers. Repertoires were generated with immunoSEQ multiplex PCR, while TCRdb's copy carries only in-frame clones and drops some. Clonal size and the V and J genes are those of that table, whereas D and trimming came from the DNA. Of roughly 52,000 clones listed, more than 70% were seen once; the top ten hold over 6.5%. The sequence was collected from a man in his sixties with active COVID-19. The sample was peripheral blood.

CDR3 residues: CASSYSEPGPYEQYF. The CDR3 DNA reads as TGTGCCAGCAGTTACTCGGAGCCAGGGCCCTACGAGCAGTACTTC. The chain uses TRBV6-5 and TRBJ2-7; a weak D match, TRBD1 (5 bases). CDR1 and CDR2 from the germline V gene are MNHEY and SVGAGI. CDR3 size: 15 residues. The V end lost 0 bases, the J end lost 2 bases, and 11 bases lay between the germline ends.